In its sample, the clone carrying this TCR beta chain was seen many times. Its antigen is not known. These data belong to a study of read filtering for tumor transcriptome and immune sequencing. Regarding the study as a whole: The CD138-negative fraction was mixed bone marrow immune cells, not pure T cells.

From about 400 ng of RNA, a library with molecular barcoded alpha/delta and beta/gamma adaptors was made. Using its own MiXCR run on the reads, TCRdb lists one record per CDR3 protein. This sample has tens of thousands of distinct CDR3 sequences, with about 18% found just once. The CDR3 loop spans 12 amino acids. Trimming left V 5 bases short and J 0 bases short, with 5 bases between. CDR1 and CDR2 (germline): KGHSH, LQKENI. The chain has TRBV18 and TRBJ2-7; D not certain. Sequences were obtained from a population of CD138-negative cells sorted from bone marrow. The receptor was isolated from a donor at least 40 years old with multiple myeloma. CDR3 sequence (DNA): TGTGCCAGCTCATCCGTCTCCTACGAGCAGTACTTC. Amino acid sequence: CASSSVSYEQYF.